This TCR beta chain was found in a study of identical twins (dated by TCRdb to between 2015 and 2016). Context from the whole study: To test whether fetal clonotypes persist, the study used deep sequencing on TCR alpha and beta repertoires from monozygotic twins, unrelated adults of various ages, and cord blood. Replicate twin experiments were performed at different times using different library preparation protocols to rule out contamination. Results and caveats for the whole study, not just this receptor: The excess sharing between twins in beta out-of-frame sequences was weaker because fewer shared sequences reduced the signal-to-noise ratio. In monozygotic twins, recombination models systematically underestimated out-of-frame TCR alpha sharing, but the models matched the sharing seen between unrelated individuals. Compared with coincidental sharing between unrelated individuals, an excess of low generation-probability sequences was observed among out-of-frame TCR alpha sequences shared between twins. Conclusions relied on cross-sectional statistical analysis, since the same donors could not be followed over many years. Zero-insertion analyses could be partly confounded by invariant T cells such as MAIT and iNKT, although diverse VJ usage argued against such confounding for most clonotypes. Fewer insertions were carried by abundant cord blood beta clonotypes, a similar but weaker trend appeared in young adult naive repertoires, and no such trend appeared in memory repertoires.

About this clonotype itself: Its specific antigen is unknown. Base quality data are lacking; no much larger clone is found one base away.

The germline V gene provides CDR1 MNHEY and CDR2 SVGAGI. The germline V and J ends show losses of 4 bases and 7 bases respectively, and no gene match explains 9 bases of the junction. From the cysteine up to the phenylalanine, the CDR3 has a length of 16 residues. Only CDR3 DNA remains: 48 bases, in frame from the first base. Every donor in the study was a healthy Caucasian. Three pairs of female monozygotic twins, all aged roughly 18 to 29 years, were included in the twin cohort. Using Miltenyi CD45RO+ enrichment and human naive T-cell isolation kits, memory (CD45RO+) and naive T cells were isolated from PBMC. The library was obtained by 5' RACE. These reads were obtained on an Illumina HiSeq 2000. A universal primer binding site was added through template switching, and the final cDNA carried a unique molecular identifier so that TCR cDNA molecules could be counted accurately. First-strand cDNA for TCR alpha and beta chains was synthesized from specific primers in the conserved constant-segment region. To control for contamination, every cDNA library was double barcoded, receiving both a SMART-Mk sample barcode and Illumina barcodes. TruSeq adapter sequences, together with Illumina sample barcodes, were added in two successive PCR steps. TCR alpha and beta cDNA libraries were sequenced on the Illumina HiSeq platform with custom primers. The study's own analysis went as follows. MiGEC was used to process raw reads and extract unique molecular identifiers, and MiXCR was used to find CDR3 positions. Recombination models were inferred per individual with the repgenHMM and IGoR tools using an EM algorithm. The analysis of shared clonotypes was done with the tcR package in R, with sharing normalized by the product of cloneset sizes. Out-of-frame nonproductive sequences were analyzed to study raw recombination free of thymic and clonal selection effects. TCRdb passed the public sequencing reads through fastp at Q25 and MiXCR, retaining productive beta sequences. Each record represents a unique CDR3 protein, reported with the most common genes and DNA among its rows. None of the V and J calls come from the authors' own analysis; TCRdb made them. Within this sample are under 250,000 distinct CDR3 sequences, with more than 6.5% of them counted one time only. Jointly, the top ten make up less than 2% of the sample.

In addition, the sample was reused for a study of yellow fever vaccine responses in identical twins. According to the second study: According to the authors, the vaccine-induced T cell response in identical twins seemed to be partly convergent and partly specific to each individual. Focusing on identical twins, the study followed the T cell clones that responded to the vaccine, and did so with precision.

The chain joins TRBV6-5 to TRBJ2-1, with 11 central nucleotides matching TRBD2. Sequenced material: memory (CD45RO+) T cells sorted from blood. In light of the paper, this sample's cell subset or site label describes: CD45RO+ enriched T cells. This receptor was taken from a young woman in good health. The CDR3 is CASSSALAGGPNEQFF. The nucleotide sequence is TGTGCCAGCAGTTCCGCGTTAGCGGGAGGGCCGAATGAGCAGTTCTTC.